This TCR beta chain was recorded in a study of neurological immune-mediated disorders. The study's findings and limits: Private repertoires in all groups were suggested, as expanded clones shared no CDR3 amino acid sequences across subjects. Whereas HTLV-1-associated myelopathy showed the most TCR clonal expansion, multiple sclerosis showed the least, with levels below those of healthy controls.

The germline CDR1 and CDR2 sequences are SGHRS and YFSETQ. V was shortened by 5 bases and J by 6 bases, with 12 bases between the two germline ends. The CDR3 contains 12 residues. This clonotype was counted many times. What it recognizes is unknown. The cDNA was synthesized by 5'RACE incorporating 10-nucleotide random UMIs. TCRdb processed the 5' RACE reads anew with MiXCR; each CDR3 protein has one entry. There are about 44,000 distinct CDR3 sequences in the sample; 20% to 25% occur only once, and approximately 4.3% lies in the top ten. The time point here: technical triplicate 3. Input material: PBMCs. This receptor was taken from a man aged 55-75 years with HTLV-1-associated myelopathy (HAM/TSP). This chain joins TRBV5-1 and TRBJ2-7, with no clear D. The CDR3 sequence: CASSSGRSEQYF. The CDR3 nucleotides read TGCGCCAGCAGTTCAGGAAGGAGCGAGCAGTACTTC.